This T cell receptor beta chain originates from a study of T cells in Graves' hyperthyroidism and ophthalmopathy. About the study: Blood from the periphery was taken at initial diagnosis, before any treatment.

Germline CDR1 MGHDK, CDR2 SYGVNS. The CDR3 is 12 amino acids. Between the trimmed V and J ends, which lost 4 bases and 9 bases, there was a span of 10 bases. Subjects aged 18 to 65 presented with newly diagnosed hyperthyroidism of less than 2 months' duration. TCR beta CDR3 regions were amplified from RNA transcripts. The TCR CDR3 was amplified in a first-round RT-PCR using the HTBI primer set. TCRdb reanalysed the multiplex PCR reads using MiXCR and keeps one entry per CDR3 protein. Of about 590,000 distinct CDR3 sequences in the sample, around a sixth were seen once. The sample taken for sequencing was blood. The rearrangement joins TRBV25-1 to TRBJ2-1, with D possibly being TRBD2 (5 bases). This clonotype originated in a woman aged 30 to 39 with Graves' hyperthyroidism. The CDR3 reads CASSALVSEQFF. The CDR3 nucleotides read TGTGCCAGCAGTGCACTAGTAAGTGAGCAGTTCTTC.